The 10 T cell receptor beta chains below were found in one sample sequenced in a study of response to subunit inactivated influenza vaccine. TCRdb itself ran the RT-PCR reads through MiXCR, one entry per CDR3 protein. Of around 580,000 distinct CDR3 sequences detected, roughly 12% appear once; the ten largest clones hold 10%. The starting material was PBMCs from blood, obtained on the day of vaccination. These receptors were obtained from a man over 45 who received an inactivated influenza vaccine.

This clonotype occurred many times. The chain has TRBV7-9 and TRBJ2-2; 9 nucleotides agree with TRBD1. The CDR3 is 15 amino acids. Germline loops: CDR1 SEHNR, CDR2 FQNEAQ (reference sequence). V lost 2 bases and J lost 7; bases outside the gene matches: 5. CDR3 in amino acids: CASSLPRTGVGELFF. Written as DNA, the CDR3 is TGTGCCAGCAGCTTACCCAGGACAGGGGTCGGGGAGCTGTTTTTT.

This clonotype occurred a few times. The rearrangement joins TRBV4-3 to TRBJ2-2; D is unresolved. The CDR3 covers 14 residues. CDR1 LGHNA and CDR2 YSLEER come from the germline V gene. V lost 0 bases, J lost 4 bases, and 6 bases lay in between. CDR3 sequence: CASSQETGTGELFF. In DNA form, the CDR3 reads TGCGCCAGCAGCCAAGAGACGGGCACCGGGGAGCTGTTTTTT.

This clonotype has just a few counts. V gene TRBV7-9 combines with J gene TRBJ2-7; 8 nucleotides line up with TRBD1. Germline assignment: CDR1 SEHNR and CDR2 FQNEAQ (reference sequence). The CDR3 is 14 residues long. Germline trimming cut 5 bases from V and 3 bases from J; bases unmatched to any gene: 6. The CDR3 sequence is CASSPDRAYYEQYF. The CDR3 coding sequence is TGTGCCAGCAGCCCGGACAGGGCCTACTACGAGCAGTACTTC.

In its sample, this clonotype was seen many times. The J gene is TRBJ2-1, the V gene TRBV4-3; TRBD1 matches at 9 bases. Germline loops: CDR1 LGHNA, CDR2 YSLEER. V lost 4 bases and J lost 8; bases outside the gene matches: 3. The CDR3 totals 13 residues. In DNA, the CDR3 is TGCGCCAGCAGCCGCGACAGGGGGTATGAGCAGTTCTTC. Its translation: CASSRDRGYEQFF.

This clonotype came up many times. The V and J genes are TRBV18 and TRBJ2-7, with D perhaps matching TRBD1 or TRBD2 (5 bases each). V shed 4 bases and J shed 3 bases, with 7 bases lying between them. The CDR3 has 12 amino acids. The germline gives CDR1 KGHSH, CDR2 LQKENI. The CDR3 reads CASSRGYYEQYF. In nucleotides, the CDR3 is TGTGCCAGCTCACGGGGGTACTACGAGCAGTACTTC.

This clonotype was found a few times. This sequence joins TRBV7-9 and TRBJ1-2; D is perhaps TRBD1 (5 bases). CDR3 length: 12 amino acids. Germline V gene lookup returns CDR1 SEHNR and CDR2 FQNEAQ (reference sequence). The V and J ends lost 10 bases and 4 bases respectively, with 13 bases between them. The CDR3: CAIPIQGYGYTF. CDR3 DNA sequence: TGTGCCATCCCGATTCAGGGCTATGGCTACACCTTC.

This clonotype was recorded many times. The gene calls are TRBV11-2 and TRBJ2-7, with 7 bases matching TRBD1. This CDR3 has 14 amino acids. CDR1 SGHAT and CDR2 FQNNGV come from the germline V gene. The trim removed 2 bases at V and 3 bases at J, leaving 4 bases unmatched. CDR3 coding DNA: TGTGCCAGCAGCTTAAGTCAGGGGGTCTACGAGCAGTACTTC. Its protein is CASSLSQGVYEQYF.

This clonotype was observed a handful of times. The genes are TRBV7-9 and TRBJ2-7; TRBD2 matches 9 bases. The CDR3 runs 15 residues. Germline-derived CDR1 and CDR2 are SEHNR and FQNEAQ (reference sequence). J lost 2 bases, V lost 4 bases, and 6 bases had no gene match. CDR3 region: CASSSGLARTYEQYF. The CDR3 coding sequence is TGTGCCAGCAGCTCTGGACTAGCGCGTACCTACGAGCAGTACTTC.

This sequence joins TRBV20-1 and TRBJ2-3; D might be TRBD1 (5 bases). In germline, CDR1 is DFQATT, CDR2 SNEGSKA (reference sequence). CDR3 length: 15 residues. Trimming pared 0 bases from V and 5 bases from J, leaving 15 bases between. The CDR3: CSAREATAGQDTQYF. The CDR3 nucleotides are TGCAGTGCTAGAGAGGCTACTGCAGGGCAAGATACGCAGTATTTT.

The chain uses TRBV12-3 or TRBV12-4 and TRBJ1-4; the D gene is possibly TRBD1 (5 bases). CDR3 length: 15 residues. V lost 6 bases to trimming and J lost 7 bases, with 18 bases between them. This CDR3 is CASRGGAGVVEKLFF. In DNA form, the CDR3 reads TGTGCCAGCAGGGGAGGGGCGGGGGTGGTTGAAAAACTGTTTTTT.